This T cell receptor (beta chain) comes out of a study of vaccination and CD4 T cells after COVID-19. At the level of the study: Participants were vaccinated with two doses, given as either BNT162b2 or mRNA-1273 vaccine. Both day-14 and day-161-to-241 post-vaccine samples exist for three convalescent patients. Study results and limitations: Among reactive clones from convalescent patients, a median around 90% appeared only post-vaccination. Vaccine-specific clones in convalescent patients were spike mono-reactive in 304 of 307 cases.

Time point: late sampling 161 to 241 days after vaccination in a few convalescent patients. CDR3 length: 14 amino acids. Germline trimming cut 3 bases from V and 6 bases from J; bases unmatched to any gene: 6. CDR1 and CDR2 (germline): SGHAT, FQNNGV. This clonotype came up a few times. Its antigen remains unknown. MiXCR was run by TCRdb on the PCR reads, yielding one entry per CDR3 protein. Of 31,000 or so distinct CDR3 sequences detected, about 47% appear once; the ten largest clones hold 5% to 6%. V gene TRBV11-2 combines with J gene TRBJ2-7, with TRBD2 matching 9 bases. Sequenced material: CD4+ T cells from blood, taken about 7 months after SARS-CoV-2 vaccination. The sequence came from a human donor who had recovered from COVID-19. CDR3 in amino acids: CASSFSGGLGEQYF. The CDR3 DNA follows: TGTGCCAGCAGCTTTAGCGGGGGCCTGGGCGAGCAGTACTTC.